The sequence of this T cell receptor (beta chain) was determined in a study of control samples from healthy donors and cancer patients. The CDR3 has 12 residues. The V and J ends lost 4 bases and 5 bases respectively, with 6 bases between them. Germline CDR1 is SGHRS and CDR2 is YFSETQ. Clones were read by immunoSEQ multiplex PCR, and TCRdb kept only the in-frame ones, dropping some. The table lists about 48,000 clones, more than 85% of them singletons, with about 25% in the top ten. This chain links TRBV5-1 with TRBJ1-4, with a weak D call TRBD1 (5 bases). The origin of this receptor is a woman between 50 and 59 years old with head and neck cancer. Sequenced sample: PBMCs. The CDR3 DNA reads TGCGCCAGCAGCCGGGGGAATGAAAAACTGTTTTTT. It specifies CASSRGNEKLFF.